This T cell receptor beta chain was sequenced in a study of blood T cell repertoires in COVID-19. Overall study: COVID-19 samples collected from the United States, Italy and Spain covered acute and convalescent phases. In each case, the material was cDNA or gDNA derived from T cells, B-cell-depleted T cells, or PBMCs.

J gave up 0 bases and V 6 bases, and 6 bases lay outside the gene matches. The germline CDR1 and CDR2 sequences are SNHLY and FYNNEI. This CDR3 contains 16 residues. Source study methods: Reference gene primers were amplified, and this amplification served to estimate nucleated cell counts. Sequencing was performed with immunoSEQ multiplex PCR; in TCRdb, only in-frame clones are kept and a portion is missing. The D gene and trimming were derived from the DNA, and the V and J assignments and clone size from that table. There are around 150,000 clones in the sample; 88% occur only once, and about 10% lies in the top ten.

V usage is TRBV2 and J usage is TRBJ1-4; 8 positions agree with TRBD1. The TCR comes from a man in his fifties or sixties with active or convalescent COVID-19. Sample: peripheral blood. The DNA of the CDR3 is TGTGCCAGCAGACGGGACAGGCGCGCAACTAATGAAAAACTGTTTTTT. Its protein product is CASRRDRRATNEKLFF. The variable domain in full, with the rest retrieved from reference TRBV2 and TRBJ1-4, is EPEVTQTPSHQVTQMGQEVILRCVPISNHLYFYWYRQILGQKVEFLVSFYNNEISEKSEIFDDQFSVERPDGSNFTLKIRSTKLEDSAMYFCASRRDRRATNEKLFFGSGTQLSVL.